Below, one T cell receptor (beta chain) is given with its context. The V end lost 0 bases, the J end lost 4 bases, and 13 bases lay between the germline ends. This CDR3 region has 15 residues. Germline V lookup: CDR1 SGHRS, CDR2 YFSETQ. The sample is drawn from a study of blood T cell repertoires in COVID-19. Study in general: Italy, Spain and the United States were the sources of the convalescent and acute COVID-19 samples. The analysed material was cDNA or gDNA that came from T cells, B-cell-depleted T cells, or PBMCs.

Original processing methods: Nucleated cell number was recorded as an estimate derived from reference gene primer amplification. The assay was immunoSEQ multiplex PCR, and TCRdb's table has in-frame clones only and misses some. Clone size and the V and J calls come from that table; the DNA yielded D and trimming. The sample has approximately 200,000 clones; roughly 81% are singletons. The V gene is TRBV5-1, the J gene TRBJ1-2, with D possibly TRBD1 on 6 matching bases. The origin of this receptor is an elderly woman with COVID-19, enrolled during active disease. Material: peripheral blood. The CDR3 sequence is CASSLEGVTGYGYTF. The CDR3 coding sequence is TGCGCCAGCAGCTTGGAGGGGGTTACTGGCTATGGCTACACCTTC.